What follows are 17 T cell receptor beta chains derived from one specimen sequenced in a study of T cell repertoires in breast cancer. Unpaired genes were suppressed by blocking oligonucleotides during a second nested PCR. TCRdb re-called the emulsion pairing reads with MiXCR, one entry per CDR3 protein. The sample has about 40,000 distinct CDR3 sequences; over 40% are singletons. An expanded emulsion RT-PCR with primers for all TCR V genes paired CD8+ T cell chains. Sequencing was carried out using CD8+ T cells. The receptor set was obtained from a pool of human donors with breast cancer or a healthy control (not recorded which).

This chain joins TRBV20-1 and TRBJ1-2; 7 nucleotides match TRBD1. The V and J ends lost 5 bases and 8 bases, in that order; junction bases with no gene match: 14. The CDR3 totals 14 residues. Germline CDR1 and CDR2: DFQATT and SNEGSKA (reference sequence). The CDR3 reads CSASRRQGRVGYTF. Written as DNA, the CDR3 is TGCAGTGCTTCCAGACGACAGGGACGGGTAGGCTACACCTTC.

As for this clonotype: As the CDR3 is not closed by the conserved phenylalanine or tryptophan, this likely results from a read error. The CDR3 region is CASSSTDYYGYTY. The CDR3 DNA follows: TGTGCCAGCAGTTCGACAGATTACTATGGCTACACCTAC. The chain couples TRBV7-2 to TRBJ1-2, with a possible D match to TRBD1 (5 bases). Trimming pared 6 bases from V and 3 bases from J, leaving 11 bases between. CDR3 size: 13 residues. CDR1 and CDR2 from the germline V gene are SGHTA and FQGNSA.

This clonotype occurred a few times. The chain links TRBV18 to TRBJ1-5; D remains unclear. The CDR3 loop spans 19 amino acids. CDR1 KGHSH and CDR2 LQKENI come from the germline V gene. Trimming pared 4 bases from V and 2 bases from J, leaving 24 bases between. The CDR3 loop is CASSQEVLRVRTGNQPQHF. In nucleotides, the CDR3 is TGTGCCAGCTCACAAGAAGTATTAAGGGTGCGCACTGGCAATCAGCCCCAGCATTTT.

There are many counts of this clonotype. V and J are TRBV28 and TRBJ1-2, with no clear D. Trimming pared 5 bases from V and 8 bases from J, leaving 12 bases between. Germline CDR1 reads MDHEN; CDR2 reads SYDVKM. The CDR3 has 12 residues. The CDR3 region has the DNA TGTGCCAGCAGTCCACTCCAATGGGGCTACACCTTC. Encoded protein: CASSPLQWGYTF.

Turning to this clonotype: A junction end diverges from the germline sequence, so it may reflect a read error. The rearrangement links TRBV14 to TRBJ1-5, with D possibly TRBD1 on 5 matching bases. The CDR3 is 19 residues long. Looked up from germline, CDR1 is SGHDN and CDR2 is FVKESK. CDR3 sequence (DNA): TGTGCCAGCAGCCAAGGTGGTAGGGGAGCCCCAAATAGCAATCAGCCCCGGCATTTT. It translates to CASSQGGRGAPNSNQPRHF. Complete variable domain (other parts from reference TRBV14 and TRBJ1-5): EAGVTQFPSHSVIEKGQTVTLRCDPISGHDNLYWYRRVMGKEIKFLLHFVKESKQDESGMPNNRFLAERTGGTYSTLKVQPAELEDSGVYFCASSQGGRGAPNSNQPRHFGDGTRLSIL.

Details on this clonotype: A junction end diverges from the germline sequence, so it may reflect a read error. The rearrangement uses TRBV14 and TRBJ1-2; no reliable D call. Germline CDR1 reads SGHDN; CDR2 reads FVKESK. This CDR3 spans 14 amino acids. The CDR3 sequence is CVSSPWTETWGYTF. The CDR3 DNA sequence: TGTGTCAGCAGCCCTTGGACTGAAACTTGGGGCTACACCTTC.

The rearrangement uses TRBV19 and TRBJ1-2, with 7 positions matching TRBD1. CDR1 is LNHDA and CDR2 is SQIVND in the germline V gene (reference sequence). The CDR3 length is 14 residues. The junction had 8 bases not matched to a gene; V was cut back by 3 bases and J by 7 bases. The CDR3 nucleotides are TGTGCCAGTAGTATGCGGACAGGCCGCGGTGGCTACACCTTC. Its translation is CASSMRTGRGGYTF.

The chain couples TRBV7-9 to TRBJ1-4; tentative D call: TRBD1 (5 bases). CDR1 is SEHNR and CDR2 is FQNEAQ in the germline V gene (reference sequence). V lost 5 bases and J 2 bases, leaving 27 bases between the germline ends. The CDR3 runs to 20 residues. CDR3 in DNA: TGTGCCAGCAGCCAGAAAGGGTATCTCACCGGGACGGCGACTAATGAAAAACTGTTTTTT. Amino acid sequence: CASSQKGYLTGTATNEKLFF.

In this sample, this clonotype turned up once. This may come from a read error, since a much larger clone is one base off. The chain links TRBV6-1 to TRBJ1-1, with TRBD1 as a possible D gene (6 bases). From germline, CDR1 is MNHNS and CDR2 SASEGT. The CDR3 runs 16 residues. The CDR3 DNA is TGTGCCAGCAGTGAAGTCGACGGGGGCGGGAACACTGAAGCTTCCTTT. The encoded protein is CASSEVDGGGNTEASF.

A word on this clonotype: It is likely a read error, because the conserved phenylalanine at the end of the CDR3 is missing. The genes are TRBV6-1 and TRBJ2-5; D is ambiguous. The CDR3 consists of 14 residues. V lost 5 bases, J lost 4 bases, and 14 bases lay in between. Germline CDR1 is MNHNS and CDR2 is SASEGT. CDR3 DNA: TGTGCCAGCAGTCGGCCGGGCCTTCGAGAGACCCAGTACCTC. Protein product: CASSRPGLRETQYL.

This chain connects TRBV6-1 to TRBJ1-3; D might be TRBD1 (5 bases). The CDR3 consists of 17 residues. The germline V and J ends were trimmed by 2 bases and 0 bases, with 14 bases remaining between them. CDR1 MNHNS and CDR2 SASEGT come from the germline V gene. DNA for the CDR3: TGTGCCAGCAGTGAAAAGGGGATTCTTTCCTCTGGAAACACCATATATTTT. This sequence encodes CASSEKGILSSGNTIYF.

The rearrangement links TRBV7-9 to TRBJ2-3, with D tentatively TRBD1 (6 bases). This CDR3 has 15 residues. V was cut by 2 bases and J by 3 bases, with 12 bases left in between. Germline V gene sequence: CDR1 SEHNR, CDR2 FQNEAQ (reference sequence). CDR3 residues: CASSLSGVRTDTQYF. The CDR3 DNA is TGTGCCAGCAGCTTATCAGGGGTGAGAACAGATACGCAGTATTTT.

The chain employs TRBV14 and TRBJ1-2, with 9 bases identical to TRBD1. The CDR3 sequence is 15 residues long. Trimming cost V 3 bases and J 3 bases; bases outside gene matches: 5. Germline loops: CDR1 SGHDN, CDR2 FVKESK. CDR3 nucleotide sequence: TGTGCCAGCAGCCATACAGGGGGCGCTGACTATGGCTACACCTTC. Translation gives CASSHTGGADYGYTF.

As regards this clonotype: This may arise from a read error, as a much more abundant clone is one base away. The V and J genes are TRBV6-2 or TRBV6-3 and TRBJ1-5; tentatively, D is TRBD1 (6 bases). This CDR3 is 15 amino acids long. Germline V gene lookup returns CDR1 MNHEY and CDR2 SVGEGT. Here the CDR3 DNA reads TGTGCCAGCAGTTACTCGTCAGGGGAGGATCAGTCCCAGCATTTT. This gives the protein CASSYSSGEDQSQHF.

The V and J genes are TRBV6-1 and TRBJ1-6; a weak D match, TRBD1 (5 bases). Germline CDR1 MNHNS, CDR2 SASEGT. V lost 10 bases to trimming and J lost 7 bases, with 14 bases between them. This CDR3 is built from 13 residues. CDR3 amino acids: CANVREGNSPLHF. The CDR3 nucleotides are TGTGCCAACGTAAGAGAGGGGAATTCACCCCTCCACTTT.

With respect to this clonotype: One base away lies a much larger clone, so this may be a sequencing read error. CDR3 amino acids: CATRRPDQPQHF. The CDR3 DNA reads TGTGCCACCCGACGGCCCGATCAGCCCCAGCATTTT. V and J are TRBV6-1 and TRBJ1-5; unclear D gene. The CDR3 runs to 12 residues. Looked up from germline, CDR1 is MNHNS and CDR2 is SASEGT. Trimming stripped 10 bases from V and 5 bases from J, with 12 bases between.

The chain uses TRBV4-1 and TRBJ1-5, with D unresolved. V was pared by 0 bases and J by 8 bases, with 5 bases between. The length of the CDR3 is 12 residues. The germline gives CDR1 MGHRA, CDR2 YSYEKL. As DNA, the CDR3 is TGCGCCAGCAGCCAAGACTCAAAGCCCCAGCATTTT. Protein product: CASSQDSKPQHF.